This T cell receptor (beta chain) came from a study of blood T cells in healthy people across ages. Through a sample-barcoded 5' primer and a J-beta primer mix, a second PCR was run for 7 to 11 cycles. One entry per CDR3 protein results from TCRdb running MiXCR on the 5' RACE reads. The sample has approximately 690,000 distinct CDR3 sequences, around 41% seen once; the top ten hold around 30%. Sequenced input: blood. This TCR was sampled from an older man in good health.

In nucleotides, the CDR3 is TGTGCCAGCAGCGCGGGTAAGGGGGAGCAGTACTTC. Translation: CASSAGKGEQYF. The rearrangement joins TRBV9 to TRBJ2-7; D is perhaps TRBD1 (5 bases). The CDR3 sequence is 12 residues long. Germline CDR1 SGDLS, CDR2 YYNGEE. V lost 3 bases, J lost 7 bases, and 11 bases lay in between.